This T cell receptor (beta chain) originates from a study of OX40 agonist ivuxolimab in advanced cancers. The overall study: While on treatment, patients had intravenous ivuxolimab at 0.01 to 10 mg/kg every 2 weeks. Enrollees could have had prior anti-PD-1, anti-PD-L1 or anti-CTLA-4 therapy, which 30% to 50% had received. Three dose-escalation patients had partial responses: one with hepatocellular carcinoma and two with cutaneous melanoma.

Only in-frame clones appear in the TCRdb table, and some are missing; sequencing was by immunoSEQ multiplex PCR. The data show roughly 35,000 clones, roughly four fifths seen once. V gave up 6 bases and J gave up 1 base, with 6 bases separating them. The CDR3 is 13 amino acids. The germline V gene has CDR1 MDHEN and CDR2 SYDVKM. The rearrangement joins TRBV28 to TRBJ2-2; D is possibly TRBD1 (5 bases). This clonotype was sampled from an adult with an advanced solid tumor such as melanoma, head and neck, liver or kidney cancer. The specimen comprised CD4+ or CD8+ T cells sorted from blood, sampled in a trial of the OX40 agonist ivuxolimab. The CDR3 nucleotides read TGTGCCAGCAGGGGGCAGAACACCGGGGAGCTGTTTTTT. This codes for CASRGQNTGELFF.